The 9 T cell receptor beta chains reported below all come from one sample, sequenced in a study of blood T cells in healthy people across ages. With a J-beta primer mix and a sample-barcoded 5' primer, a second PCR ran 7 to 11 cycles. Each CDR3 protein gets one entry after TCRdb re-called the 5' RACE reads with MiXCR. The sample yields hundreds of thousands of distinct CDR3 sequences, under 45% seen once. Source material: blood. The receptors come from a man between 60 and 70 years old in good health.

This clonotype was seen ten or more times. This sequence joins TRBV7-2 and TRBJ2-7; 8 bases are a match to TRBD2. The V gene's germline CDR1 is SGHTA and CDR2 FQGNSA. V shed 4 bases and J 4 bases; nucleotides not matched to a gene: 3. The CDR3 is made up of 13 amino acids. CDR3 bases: TGTGCCAGCAGCTCTGGACTAGCTTACGAGCAGTACTTC. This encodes CASSSGLAYEQYF.

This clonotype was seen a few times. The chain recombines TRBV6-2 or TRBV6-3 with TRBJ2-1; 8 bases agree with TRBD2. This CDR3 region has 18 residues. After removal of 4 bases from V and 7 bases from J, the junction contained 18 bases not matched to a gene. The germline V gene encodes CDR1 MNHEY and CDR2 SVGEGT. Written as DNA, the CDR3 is TGTGCCAGCAGTTTCCCGTACGGGGGGGCCGCTTTTCCTAATGAGCAGTTCTTC. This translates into CASSFPYGGAAFPNEQFF.

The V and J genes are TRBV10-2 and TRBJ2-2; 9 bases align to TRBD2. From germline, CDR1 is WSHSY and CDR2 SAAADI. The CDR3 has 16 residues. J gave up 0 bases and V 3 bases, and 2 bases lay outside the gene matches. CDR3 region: CASSEAGGSNTGELFF. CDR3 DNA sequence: TGCGCCAGCAGTGAAGCGGGGGGCTCGAACACCGGGGAGCTGTTTTTT.

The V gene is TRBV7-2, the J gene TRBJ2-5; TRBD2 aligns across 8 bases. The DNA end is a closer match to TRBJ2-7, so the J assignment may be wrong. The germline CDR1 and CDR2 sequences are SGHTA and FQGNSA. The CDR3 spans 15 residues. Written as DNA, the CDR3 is TGTGCCAGCAACTTCACCGGGGGGGAGGGGTTCGAGCAGTACTTC. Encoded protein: CASNFTGGEGFEQYF.

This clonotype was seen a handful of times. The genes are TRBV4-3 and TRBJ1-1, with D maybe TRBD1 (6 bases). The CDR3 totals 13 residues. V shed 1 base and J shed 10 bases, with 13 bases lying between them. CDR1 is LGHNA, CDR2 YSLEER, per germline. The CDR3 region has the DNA TGCGCCAGCAGCCAAGGGGACACCGGCCGAGCTTTCTTT. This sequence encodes CASSQGDTGRAFF.

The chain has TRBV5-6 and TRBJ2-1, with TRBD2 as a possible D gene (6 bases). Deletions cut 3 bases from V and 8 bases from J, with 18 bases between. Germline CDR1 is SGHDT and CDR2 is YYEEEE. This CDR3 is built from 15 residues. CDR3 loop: CASSWGLTTRDEQFF. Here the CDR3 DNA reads TGTGCCAGCAGCTGGGGACTTACTACTAGGGATGAGCAGTTCTTC.

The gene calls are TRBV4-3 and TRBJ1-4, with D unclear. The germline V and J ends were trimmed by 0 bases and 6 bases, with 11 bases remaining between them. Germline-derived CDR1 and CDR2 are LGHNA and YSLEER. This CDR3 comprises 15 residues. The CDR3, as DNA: TGCGCCAGCAGCCAAGAAGGAGGGAGGGATGAAAAACTGTTTTTT. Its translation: CASSQEGGRDEKLFF.

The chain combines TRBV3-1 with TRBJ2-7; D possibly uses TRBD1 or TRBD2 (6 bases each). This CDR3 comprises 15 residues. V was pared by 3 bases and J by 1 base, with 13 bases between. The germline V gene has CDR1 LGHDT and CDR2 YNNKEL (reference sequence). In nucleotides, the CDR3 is TGTGCCAGCAGCCAGGACGGGGGCTGGTCCTACGAGCAGTACTTC. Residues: CASSQDGGWSYEQYF.

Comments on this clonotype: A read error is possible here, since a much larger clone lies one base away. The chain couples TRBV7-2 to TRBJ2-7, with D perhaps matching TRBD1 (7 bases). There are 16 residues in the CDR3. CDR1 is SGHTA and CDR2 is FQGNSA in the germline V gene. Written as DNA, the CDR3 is TGTGCCGGCAGCTTGCGGGACAGACAAACCTCCTACGAGCAGTACTTC. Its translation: CAGSLRDRQTSYEQYF.